This T cell receptor (beta chain) was documented in a study of beta chain features in type 1 diabetes. At the level of the study: Patients shared similar age, gender and cell yields with healthy donors. General study points: Across patients, naive, central memory and Treg TCRB repertoires exhibited apparently greater similarity than was observed across healthy donors.

As to this clone: Its antigen remains unknown.

V shed 3 bases, J shed 7 bases, and the junction held 8 bases outside the gene matches. This CDR3 spans 16 amino acids. Germline loops: CDR1 LGHNA, CDR2 YSLEER. Expressed TCRB transcripts were sequenced because the isolated RNA had all been reverse transcribed beforehand. Naive, central memory and regulatory T cell samples averaged around 3.9 million reads. Generated by immunoSEQ multiplex PCR, the TCRdb table keeps only in-frame clones and is missing some. Of 200,000 to 250,000 clones in the sample, 13% to 15% are singletons; the top ten hold more than 0.025%. The rearrangement links TRBV4-3 to TRBJ1-6, with 8 bases matching TRBD1. Input material: naive CD4+ T cells from blood. This receptor was identified in a middle-aged woman in good health. CDR3 coding DNA: TGCGCCAGCAGCCAGTCCCTCAGGGGGCCCAATTCACCCCTCCACTTT. This encodes CASSQSLRGPNSPLHF.